These T cell receptor beta chains were read from a single sample in a study of shared clonotypes between healthy human individuals. The assay was immunoSEQ multiplex PCR, and TCRdb's table has in-frame clones only and misses some. The data show about 980,000 clones, less than 85% seen once. The sample was memory CD4+ T cells sorted from blood. These TCRs come from a man between 18 and 35 years old in good health. The CDR3 runs from the conserved cysteine through the conserved F or W. The order of the fields is J gene, clone size, D gene, V gene, CDR3 length, CDR3 DNA, CDR3 protein. D genes are given only for firm matches. The listing skips clone size in some rows; elsewhere it reads once, few, many or a size class.

J gene: TRBJ2-3
clone size: once
D gene: TRBD1
V gene: TRBV9
CDR3 length: 16
CDR3 DNA: TGTGCCAGCAGCCCCCCGGGGACAGGGAACACAGATACGCAGTATTTT
CDR3 protein: CASSPPGTGNTDTQYF

J gene: TRBJ1-1
clone size: -
D gene: TRBD1
V gene: TRBV10-1
CDR3 length: 16
CDR3 DNA: TGCGCCAGCAGTTCGGACAGGGCCTTGGGAAGGACTGAAGCTTTCTTT
CDR3 protein: CASSSDRALGRTEAFF

J gene: TRBJ2-7
clone size: -
D gene: -
V gene: TRBV10-3
CDR3 length: 13
CDR3 DNA: TGTGCCATCAGTGAGTCGAAACCTAACGAGCAGTACTTC
CDR3 protein: CAISESKPNEQYF

J gene: TRBJ2-3
clone size: -
D gene: TRBD2
V gene: TRBV4-1
CDR3 length: 14
CDR3 DNA: TGCGCCATGGAGCGGGGGGGCGCGACAGATACGCAGTATTTT
CDR3 protein: CAMERGGATDTQYF

J gene: TRBJ2-1
clone size: once
D gene: TRBD2
V gene: TRBV2
CDR3 length: 15
CDR3 DNA: TGTGCCAGCATCCGGACTAGCGGGACTAATAGTGAGCAGTTCTTC
CDR3 protein: CASIRTSGTNSEQFF

J gene: TRBJ2-7
clone size: -
D gene: TRBD1
V gene: TRBV15
CDR3 length: 15
CDR3 DNA: TGTGCCACCAGCACGGGACAGGGGGCAGGCTACGAGCAGTACTTC
CDR3 protein: CATSTGQGAGYEQYF

J gene: TRBJ2-1
clone size: -
D gene: -
V gene: TRBV28
CDR3 length: 15
CDR3 DNA: TGTGCCAGCAGCTCCTTGGGGAGGGGGTACAATGAGCAGTTCTTC
CDR3 protein: CASSSLGRGYNEQFF

J gene: TRBJ1-3
clone size: -
D gene: -
V gene: TRBV6-1
CDR3 length: 15
CDR3 DNA: TGTGCCAGCAGTGAAGGGCAGGGAGCTGGAAACACCATATATTTT
CDR3 protein: CASSEGQGAGNTIYF

J gene: TRBJ1-5
clone size: -
D gene: TRBD1
V gene: TRBV19
CDR3 length: 14
CDR3 DNA: TGTGCCAGTGGCCAGACAGGGGGCAATCAGCCCCAGCATTTT
CDR3 protein: CASGQTGGNQPQHF

J gene: TRBJ2-5
clone size: -
D gene: -
V gene: TRBV6-6
CDR3 length: 15
CDR3 DNA: TGTGCCAGCAGTGAGGGCCTAGCGAAGAGAGAGACCCAGTACTTC
CDR3 protein: CASSEGLAKRETQYF